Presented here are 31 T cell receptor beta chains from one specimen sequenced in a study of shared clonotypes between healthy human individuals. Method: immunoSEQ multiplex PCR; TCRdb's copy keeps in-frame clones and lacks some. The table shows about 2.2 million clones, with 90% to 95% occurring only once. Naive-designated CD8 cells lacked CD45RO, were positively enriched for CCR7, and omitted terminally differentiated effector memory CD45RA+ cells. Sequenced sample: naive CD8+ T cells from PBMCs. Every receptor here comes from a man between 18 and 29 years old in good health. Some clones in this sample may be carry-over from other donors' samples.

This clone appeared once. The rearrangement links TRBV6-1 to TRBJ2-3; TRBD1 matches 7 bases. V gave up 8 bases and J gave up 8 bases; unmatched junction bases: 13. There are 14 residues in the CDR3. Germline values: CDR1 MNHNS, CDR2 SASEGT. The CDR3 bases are TGTGCCAGCGGACCCGGGACAGCAAGGAGTACGCAGTATTTT. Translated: CASGPGTARSTQYF.

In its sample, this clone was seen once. In nucleotides, the CDR3 is TGTGCCAGCGGGACGGCCAATCAGCCCCAGCATTTT. Translating gives CASGTANQPQHF. This chain joins TRBV2 and TRBJ1-5, with a weak D call TRBD1 (5 bases). Deletions cut 8 bases from V and 3 bases from J, with 8 bases between. Looked up from germline, CDR1 is SNHLY and CDR2 is FYNNEI. The CDR3 contains 12 residues. Using reference TRBV2 and TRBJ1-5 for the parts outside the CDR3, the full variable domain is EPEVTQTPSHQVTQMGQEVILRCVPISNHLYFYWYRQILGQKVEFLVSFYNNEISEKSEIFDDQFSVERPDGSNFTLKIRSTKLEDSAMYFCASGTANQPQHFGDGTRLSIL.

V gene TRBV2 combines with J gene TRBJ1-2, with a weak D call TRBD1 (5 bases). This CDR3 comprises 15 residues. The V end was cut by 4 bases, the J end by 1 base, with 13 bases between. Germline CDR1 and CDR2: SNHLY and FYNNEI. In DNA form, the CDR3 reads TGTGCCAGCAGTGTGGGGGGACCACTTAACTATGGCTACACCTTC. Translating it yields CASSVGGPLNYGYTF.

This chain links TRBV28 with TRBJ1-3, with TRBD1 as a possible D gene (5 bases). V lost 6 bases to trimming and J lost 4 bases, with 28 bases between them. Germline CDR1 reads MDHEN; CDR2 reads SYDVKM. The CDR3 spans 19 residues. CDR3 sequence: CASRSSLLRDPYAGNTIYF. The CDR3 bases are TGTGCCAGCAGATCCTCATTACTCAGGGATCCTTACGCCGGAAACACCATATATTTT.

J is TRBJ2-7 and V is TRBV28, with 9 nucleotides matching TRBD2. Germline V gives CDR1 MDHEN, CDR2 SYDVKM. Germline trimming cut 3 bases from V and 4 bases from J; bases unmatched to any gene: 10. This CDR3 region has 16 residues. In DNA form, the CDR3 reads TGTGCCAGCAGTTTGACCGGGACTAGCCCTAGATACGAGCAGTACTTC. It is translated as CASSLTGTSPRYEQYF. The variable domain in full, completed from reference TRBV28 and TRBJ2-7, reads DVKVTQSSRYLVKRTGEKVFLECVQDMDHENMFWYRQDPGLGLRLIYFSYDVKMKEKGDIPEGYSVSREKKERFSLILESASTNQTSMYLCASSLTGTSPRYEQYFGPGTRLTVT.

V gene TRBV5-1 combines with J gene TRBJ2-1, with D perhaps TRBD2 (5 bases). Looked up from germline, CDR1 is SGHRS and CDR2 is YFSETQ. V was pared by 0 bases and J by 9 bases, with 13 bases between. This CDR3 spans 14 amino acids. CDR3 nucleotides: TGCGCCAGCAGCTTGGCCGACCGGGATTTTGAGCAGTTCTTC. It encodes CASSLADRDFEQFF.

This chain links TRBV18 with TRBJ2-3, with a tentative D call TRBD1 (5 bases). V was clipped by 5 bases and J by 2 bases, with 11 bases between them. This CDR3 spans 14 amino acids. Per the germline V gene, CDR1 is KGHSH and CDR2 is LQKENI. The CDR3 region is CASSTGSFTDTQYF. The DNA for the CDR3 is TGTGCCAGCTCAACAGGATCGTTCACAGATACGCAGTATTTT.

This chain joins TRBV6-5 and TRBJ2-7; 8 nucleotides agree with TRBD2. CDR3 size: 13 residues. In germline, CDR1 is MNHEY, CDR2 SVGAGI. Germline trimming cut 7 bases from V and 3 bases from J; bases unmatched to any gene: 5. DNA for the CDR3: TGTGCCAGCACCCCGGGACTAGGCTACGAGCAGTACTTC. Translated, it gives CASTPGLGYEQYF.

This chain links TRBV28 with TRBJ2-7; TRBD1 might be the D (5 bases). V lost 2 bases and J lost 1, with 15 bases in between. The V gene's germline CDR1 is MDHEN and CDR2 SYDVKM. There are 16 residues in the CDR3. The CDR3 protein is CASSLLAQGLSYEQYF. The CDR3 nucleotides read TGTGCCAGCAGTTTACTTGCCCAGGGTTTGTCCTACGAGCAGTACTTC.

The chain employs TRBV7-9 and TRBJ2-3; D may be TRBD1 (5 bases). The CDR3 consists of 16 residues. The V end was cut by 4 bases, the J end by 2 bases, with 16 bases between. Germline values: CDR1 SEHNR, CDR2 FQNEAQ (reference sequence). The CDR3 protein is CASSSSTRAITDTQYF. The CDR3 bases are TGTGCCAGCAGCTCTAGTACCAGGGCAATCACAGATACGCAGTATTTT.

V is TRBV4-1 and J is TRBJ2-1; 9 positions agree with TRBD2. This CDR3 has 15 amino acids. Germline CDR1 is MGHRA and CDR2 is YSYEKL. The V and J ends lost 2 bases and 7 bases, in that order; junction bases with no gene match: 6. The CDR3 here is CASSQFGGRENEQFF. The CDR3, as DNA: TGCGCCAGCAGCCAATTTGGCGGGAGGGAGAATGAGCAGTTCTTC.

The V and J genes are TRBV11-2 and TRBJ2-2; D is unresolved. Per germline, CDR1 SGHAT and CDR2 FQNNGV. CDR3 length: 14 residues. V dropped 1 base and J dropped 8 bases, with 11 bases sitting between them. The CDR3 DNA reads TGTGCCAGCAGCTTAGGCCGTTCGACGGGGGAGCTGTTTTTT. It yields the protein CASSLGRSTGELFF.

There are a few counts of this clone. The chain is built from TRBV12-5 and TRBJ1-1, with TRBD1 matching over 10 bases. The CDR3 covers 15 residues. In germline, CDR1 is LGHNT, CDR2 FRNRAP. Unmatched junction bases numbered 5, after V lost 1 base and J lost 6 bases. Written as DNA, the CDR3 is TGTGCTAGTGGTTTGGGGACAGGGGGGGCCCCTGAAGCTTTCTTT. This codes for CASGLGTGGAPEAFF.

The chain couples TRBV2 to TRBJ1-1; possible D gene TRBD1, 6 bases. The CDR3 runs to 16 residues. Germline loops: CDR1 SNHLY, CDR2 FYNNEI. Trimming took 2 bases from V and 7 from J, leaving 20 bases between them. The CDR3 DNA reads TGTGCCAGCAGTGAAAGGGGGGATGGGCGTTGGGATGAAGCTTTCTTT. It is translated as CASSERGDGRWDEAFF.

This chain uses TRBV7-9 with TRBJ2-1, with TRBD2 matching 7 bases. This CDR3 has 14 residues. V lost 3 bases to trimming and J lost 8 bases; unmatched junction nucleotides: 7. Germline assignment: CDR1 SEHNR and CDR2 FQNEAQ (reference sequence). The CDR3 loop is CASSFSASGYEQFF. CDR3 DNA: TGTGCCAGCAGCTTTAGCGCTAGCGGCTATGAGCAGTTCTTC.

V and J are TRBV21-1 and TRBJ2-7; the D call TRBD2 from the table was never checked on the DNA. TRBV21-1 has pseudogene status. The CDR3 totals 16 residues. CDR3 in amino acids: CASSGEGGLAAYEQYF. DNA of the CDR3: TGTGCCAGCAGCGGCGAGGGGGGACTAGCGGCGTACGAGCAGTACTTC.

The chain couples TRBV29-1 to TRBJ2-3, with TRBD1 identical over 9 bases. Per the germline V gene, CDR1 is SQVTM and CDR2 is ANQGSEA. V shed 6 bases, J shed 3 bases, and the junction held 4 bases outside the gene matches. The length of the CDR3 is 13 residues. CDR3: CSVTGGTTDTQYF. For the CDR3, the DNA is TGCAGCGTCACAGGGGGCACTACAGATACGCAGTATTTT.

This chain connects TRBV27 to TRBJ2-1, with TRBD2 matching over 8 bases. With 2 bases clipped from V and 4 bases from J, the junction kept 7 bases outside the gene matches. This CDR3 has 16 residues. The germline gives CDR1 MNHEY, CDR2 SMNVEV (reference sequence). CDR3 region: CASSLTLAGRYNEQFF. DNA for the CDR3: TGTGCCAGCAGTTTAACTCTAGCGGGCAGATACAATGAGCAGTTCTTC.

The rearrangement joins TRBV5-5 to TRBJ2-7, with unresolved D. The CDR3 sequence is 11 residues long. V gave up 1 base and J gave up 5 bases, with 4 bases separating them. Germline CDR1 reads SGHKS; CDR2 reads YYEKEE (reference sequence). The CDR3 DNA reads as TGTGCCAGCAGCTTGACCCACGAGCAGTACTTC. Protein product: CASSLTHEQYF.

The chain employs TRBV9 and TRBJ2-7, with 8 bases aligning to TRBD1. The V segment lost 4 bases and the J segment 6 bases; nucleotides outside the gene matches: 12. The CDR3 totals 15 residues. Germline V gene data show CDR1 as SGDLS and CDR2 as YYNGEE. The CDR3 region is CASSPRQGKGGEQYF. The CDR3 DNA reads TGTGCCAGCAGCCCGCGACAGGGGAAAGGAGGCGAGCAGTACTTC.

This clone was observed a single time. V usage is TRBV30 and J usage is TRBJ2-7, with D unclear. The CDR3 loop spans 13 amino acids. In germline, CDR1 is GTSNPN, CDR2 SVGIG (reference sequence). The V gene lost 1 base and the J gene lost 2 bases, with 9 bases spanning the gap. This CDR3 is CAWSGARTYEQYF. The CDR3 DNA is TGTGCCTGGAGTGGAGCGAGAACCTACGAGCAGTACTTC.

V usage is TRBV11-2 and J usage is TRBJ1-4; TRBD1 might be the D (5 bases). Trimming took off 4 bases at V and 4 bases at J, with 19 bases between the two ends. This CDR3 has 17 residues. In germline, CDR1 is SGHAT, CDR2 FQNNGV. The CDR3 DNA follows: TGTGCCAGCAGCTACCCCTACTACAGGCGGGGTAATGAAAAACTGTTTTTT. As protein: CASSYPYYRRGNEKLFF.

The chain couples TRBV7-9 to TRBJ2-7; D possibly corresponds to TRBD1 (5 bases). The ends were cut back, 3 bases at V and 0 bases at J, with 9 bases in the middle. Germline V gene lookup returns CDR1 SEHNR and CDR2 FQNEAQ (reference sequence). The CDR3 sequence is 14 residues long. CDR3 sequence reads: CASSFPTASYEQYF. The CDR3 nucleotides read TGTGCCAGCAGCTTCCCGACAGCCTCCTACGAGCAGTACTTC.

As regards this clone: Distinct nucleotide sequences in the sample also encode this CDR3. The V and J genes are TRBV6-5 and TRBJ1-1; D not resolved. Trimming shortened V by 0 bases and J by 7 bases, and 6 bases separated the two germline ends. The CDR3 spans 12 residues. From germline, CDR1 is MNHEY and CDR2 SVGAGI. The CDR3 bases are TGTGCCAGCAGTTACTCAGAGGGTGAAGCTTTCTTT. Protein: CASSYSEGEAFF.

This chain's CDR3 is CASSNPGGRYNEQFF. Here the CDR3 DNA reads TGTGCCAGCTCTAACCCGGGAGGGAGATACAATGAGCAGTTCTTC. V is TRBV28 and J is TRBJ2-1, with 8 bases matching TRBD2. The CDR3 is 15 residues long. V dropped 8 bases and J dropped 4; count of bases not matched to a gene: 10. The germline gives CDR1 MDHEN, CDR2 SYDVKM.

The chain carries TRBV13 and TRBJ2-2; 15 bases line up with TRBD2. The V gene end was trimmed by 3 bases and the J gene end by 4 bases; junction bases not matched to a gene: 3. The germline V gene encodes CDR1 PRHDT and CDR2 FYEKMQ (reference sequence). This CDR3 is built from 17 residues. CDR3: CASSLGLAGGLTGELFF. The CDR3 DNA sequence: TGTGCCAGCAGCTTGGGACTAGCGGGGGGACTCACCGGGGAGCTGTTTTTT.

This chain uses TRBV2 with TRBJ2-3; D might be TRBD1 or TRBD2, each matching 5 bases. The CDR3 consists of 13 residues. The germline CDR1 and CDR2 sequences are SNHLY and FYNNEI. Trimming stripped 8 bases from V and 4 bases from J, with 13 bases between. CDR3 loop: CASRDRTPDTQYF. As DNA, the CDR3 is TGTGCCAGCCGGGACCGAACACCAGATACGCAGTATTTT.

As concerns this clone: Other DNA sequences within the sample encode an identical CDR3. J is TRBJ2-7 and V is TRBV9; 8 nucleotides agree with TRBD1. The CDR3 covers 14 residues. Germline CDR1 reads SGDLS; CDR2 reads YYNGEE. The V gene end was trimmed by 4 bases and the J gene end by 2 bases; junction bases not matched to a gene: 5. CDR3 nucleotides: TGTGCCAGCAGCTCAGGGGGCGGCCCCTACGAGCAGTACTTC. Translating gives CASSSGGGPYEQYF. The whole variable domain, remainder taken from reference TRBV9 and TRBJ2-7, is DSGVTQTPKHLITATGQRVTLRCSPRSGDLSVYWYQQSLDQGLQFLIQYYNGEERAKGNILERFSAQQFPDLHSELNLSSLELGDSALYFCASSSGGGPYEQYFGPGTRLTVT.

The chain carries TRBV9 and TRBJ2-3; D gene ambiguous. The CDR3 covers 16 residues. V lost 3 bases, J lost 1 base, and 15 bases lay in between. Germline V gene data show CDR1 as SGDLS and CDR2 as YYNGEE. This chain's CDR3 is CASSEISRIGTDTQYF. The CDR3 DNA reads TGTGCCAGCAGCGAAATCAGCAGGATCGGCACAGATACGCAGTATTTT. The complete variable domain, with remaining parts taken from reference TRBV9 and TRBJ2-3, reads DSGVTQTPKHLITATGQRVTLRCSPRSGDLSVYWYQQSLDQGLQFLIQYYNGEERAKGNILERFSAQQFPDLHSELNLSSLELGDSALYFCASSEISRIGTDTQYFGPGTRLTVL.

As DNA, the CDR3 is TGTGCCAGCAAACAGGGGGCTAATGGCTACACCTTC. This codes for CASKQGANGYTF. The genes are TRBV6-5 and TRBJ1-2; 9 bases line up with TRBD1. Germline values: CDR1 MNHEY, CDR2 SVGAGI. V shed 7 bases and J 6 bases; nucleotides not matched to a gene: 3. The CDR3 loop spans 12 amino acids.

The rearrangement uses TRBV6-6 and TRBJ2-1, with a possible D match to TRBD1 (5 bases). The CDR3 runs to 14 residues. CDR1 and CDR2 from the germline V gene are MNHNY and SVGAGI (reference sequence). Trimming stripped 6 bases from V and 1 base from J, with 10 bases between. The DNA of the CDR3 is TGTGCCAGCAGAACAGGTTCTTCCTACAATGAGCAGTTCTTC. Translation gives CASRTGSSYNEQFF.